Below are 23 T cell receptor beta chains sequenced from a single sample in a study of T-cell reconstitution after alpha-beta-depleted transplantation in children. A library of TCRbeta sequences, prepared with unique molecular identifiers, was generated. MiXCR, applied by TCRdb to the PCR reads, yields one record per CDR3 protein. The sample lists about 170,000 distinct CDR3 sequences, around 10% occurring once. The starting material was PBMCs, obtained before TCRalphabeta/CD19-depleted stem cell transplant. The receptors shown here come from a boy aged 2 to 9 with acute myeloid leukemia, due to receive a stem cell transplant.

The sample holds many counts of this clonotype. The chain uses TRBV7-2 and TRBJ2-1; 7 nucleotides line up with TRBD2. Germline lookup yields CDR1 SGHTA and CDR2 FQGNSA. This CDR3 has 14 residues. J was trimmed by 10 bases and V by 1 base; bases with no gene match: 7. The CDR3 sequence: CASSLGGGVWEQFF. CDR3 in DNA: TGTGCCAGCAGCTTAGGGGGGGGGGTGTGGGAGCAGTTCTTC.

This clonotype showed up many times. The chain combines TRBV5-6 with TRBJ1-2; D perhaps matches TRBD1 (5 bases). CDR1 is SGHDT, CDR2 YYEEEE, per germline. The CDR3 loop spans 15 amino acids. V was shortened by 1 base and J by 7 bases, with 17 bases between the two germline ends. In nucleotides, the CDR3 is TGTGCCAGCAGCTTGAAAAGGGGATGGGCAGCTGGCTACACCTTC. Translating gives CASSLKRGWAAGYTF.

This clonotype occurred many times. V usage is TRBV7-2 and J usage is TRBJ2-7; D might be TRBD2 (5 bases). CDR1 SGHTA and CDR2 FQGNSA come from the germline V gene. Trimming took off 4 bases at V and 3 bases at J, with 19 bases between the two ends. This CDR3 contains 16 residues. The CDR3 here is CASSSPSAGGSYEQYF. The CDR3 nucleotides are TGTGCCAGCAGCTCACCCTCGGCAGGAGGAAGCTACGAGCAGTACTTC.

The chain has TRBV3-1 and TRBJ1-4, with TRBD1 matching 7 bases. V trimming: 4 bases; J trimming: 6 bases; junction bases outside the gene matches: 8. This CDR3 has 15 amino acids. The V gene's germline CDR1 is LGHDT and CDR2 YNNKEL (reference sequence). The CDR3 region has the DNA TGTGCCAGCAGCCCGACGACAGGGAGGGATGAAAAACTGTTTTTT. Its protein product is CASSPTTGRDEKLFF.

This clonotype has at least ten counts. This sequence joins TRBV9 and TRBJ2-3; 8 bases align to TRBD2. Germline trimming cut 4 bases from V and 6 bases from J; bases unmatched to any gene: 7. The CDR3 runs to 14 residues. Germline loops: CDR1 SGDLS, CDR2 YYNGEE. This CDR3 reads CASSSGTRGDTQYF. In DNA, the CDR3 is TGTGCCAGCAGCTCTGGGACTAGAGGGGATACGCAGTATTTT. The full variable domain, with the rest looked up from reference TRBV9 and TRBJ2-3, is DSGVTQTPKHLITATGQRVTLRCSPRSGDLSVYWYQQSLDQGLQFLIQYYNGEERAKGNILERFSAQQFPDLHSELNLSSLELGDSALYFCASSSGTRGDTQYFGPGTRLTVL.

V is TRBV11-2 and J is TRBJ2-6, with 8 bases fitting TRBD1. This CDR3 region has 18 residues. Looked up from germline, CDR1 is SGHAT and CDR2 is FQNNGV. V dropped 5 bases and J dropped 3; count of bases not matched to a gene: 12. The CDR3 nucleotides read TGTGCCAGCAGCACCCTTGACAGGGGCTCGGGTGGGGCCAACGTCCTGACTTTC. It codes for CASSTLDRGSGGANVLTF.

The chain joins TRBV6-5 to TRBJ2-7; D unresolved. CDR1 and CDR2 from the germline V gene are MNHEY and SVGAGI. Deletions cut 4 bases from V and 3 bases from J, with 19 bases between. This CDR3 is built from 16 residues. DNA of the CDR3: TGTGCCAGCAGTTCCCGGACCCTCGGCCTTTACTACGAGCAGTACTTC. Its translation: CASSSRTLGLYYEQYF.

There are many counts of this clonotype. The J gene is TRBJ2-7, the V gene TRBV5-1, with 9 positions matching TRBD2. V trimming: 7 bases; J trimming: 2 bases; junction bases outside the gene matches: 7. The germline V gene encodes CDR1 SGHRS and CDR2 YFSETQ. This CDR3 comprises 14 residues. CDR3 sequence (DNA): TGCGCCAGCTTATATAGCGGGAGCACCTACGAGCAGTACTTC. Translating it yields CASLYSGSTYEQYF.

This clonotype was counted ten times or more. The CDR3 sequence is CASSLPGAEAFF. The CDR3 bases are TGTGCCAGCAGCTTACCCGGGGCTGAAGCTTTCTTT. The V and J genes are TRBV11-2 and TRBJ1-1, with no clear D. CDR1 SGHAT and CDR2 FQNNGV come from the germline V gene. CDR3 length: 12 amino acids. Deletions cut 2 bases from V and 6 bases from J, with 7 bases between.

This clonotype was recorded many times. The chain has TRBV7-3 and TRBJ2-1; D possibly corresponds to TRBD1 (6 bases). The germline V gene encodes CDR1 SGHTA and CDR2 FQGTGA. The CDR3 is made up of 14 amino acids. The germline V and J ends were trimmed by 0 bases and 7 bases, with 10 bases remaining between them. In DNA, the CDR3 is TGTGCCAGCAGCTTAACACAGGGTGTGAATGAGCAGTTCTTC. It yields the protein CASSLTQGVNEQFF.

This clonotype was counted at least ten times. V and J are TRBV9 and TRBJ2-3; a weak D match, TRBD1 (5 bases). Trimming took off 5 bases at V and 5 bases at J, with 15 bases between the two ends. The germline V gene encodes CDR1 SGDLS and CDR2 YYNGEE. This CDR3 has 14 amino acids. CDR3 nucleotides: TGTGCCAGCAGTCAGACCCTAGGGGTAGATACGCAGTATTTT. This translates into CASSQTLGVDTQYF.

In this sample, this clonotype turned up many times. The gene calls are TRBV12-3 or TRBV12-4 and TRBJ2-3; D unclear. V gave up 8 bases and J gave up 0 bases, with 6 bases separating them. The CDR3 extends over 12 amino acids. CDR3 sequence reads: CASEPSTDTQYF. The CDR3 coding sequence is TGTGCCAGCGAGCCAAGCACAGATACGCAGTATTTT.

The CDR3 spells CASSAGTGELFF. The CDR3, as DNA: TGCGCCAGCAGTGCAGGGACCGGGGAGCTGTTTTTT. V gene TRBV10-1 combines with J gene TRBJ2-2; D may be TRBD1 (5 bases). The CDR3 spans 12 residues. Germline CDR1 is WNHNN and CDR2 is SYGVQD (reference sequence). Trimming took off 4 bases at V and 5 bases at J, with 5 bases between the two ends.

The table lists this clonotype with many counts. The chain carries TRBV20-1 and TRBJ1-3; no clear D. CDR3 size: 13 residues. V was trimmed by 5 bases and J by 4 bases, leaving 12 bases between them. CDR1 DFQATT and CDR2 SNEGSKA come from the germline V gene (reference sequence). CDR3 in DNA: TGCAGTGCTCTGGGCCTCCGGGGAAACACCATATATTTT. Residues: CSALGLRGNTIYF.

This clonotype was recorded at least ten times. The chain has TRBV20-1 and TRBJ2-1; either TRBD1 or TRBD2 may fit D (5 bases each). Germline V lookup: CDR1 DFQATT, CDR2 SNEGSKA (reference sequence). Trimming took 4 bases from V and 7 from J, leaving 17 bases between them. This CDR3 has 14 residues. CDR3 in amino acids: CSANSRDPFNEQFF. CDR3 nucleotides: TGCAGTGCTAATTCTCGGGACCCCTTTAATGAGCAGTTCTTC.

This clonotype was seen repeatedly, ten times or more. This chain joins TRBV5-1 and TRBJ2-1; TRBD1 matches at 8 bases. V was pared by 4 bases and J by 6 bases, with 12 bases of the junction left unmatched. This CDR3 is built from 16 residues. The germline CDR1 and CDR2 sequences are SGHRS and YFSETQ. The CDR3 spells CASSTWTGSSGNEQFF. For the CDR3, the DNA is TGCGCCAGCAGCACCTGGACAGGGTCGTCGGGCAATGAGCAGTTCTTC. The whole variable domain, filled in from reference TRBV5-1 and TRBJ2-1, reads KAGVTQTPRYLIKTRGQQVTLSCSPISGHRSVSWYQQTPGQGLQFLFEYFSETQRNKGNFPGRFSGRQFSNSRSEMNVSTLELGDSALYLCASSTWTGSSGNEQFFGPGTRLTVL.

This clonotype came up many times. V and J are TRBV4-1 and TRBJ1-2; D remains unclear. This CDR3 is 14 amino acids long. Germline assignment: CDR1 MGHRA and CDR2 YSYEKL. V lost 0 bases and J 4 bases, leaving 9 bases between the germline ends. CDR3 residues: CASSQDLGFYGYTF. As DNA, the CDR3 is TGCGCCAGCAGCCAAGACCTAGGCTTCTATGGCTACACCTTC.

This clonotype appeared a single time. This may be a read error: a much more frequent sequence differs by one nucleotide. No conserved phenylalanine or tryptophan is present at the end of the CDR3, so a read error is the likely explanation. CDR3 in DNA: TGCGCCAGCAGCTTTGGCCAAAGCACAGATACGCAGTATCTT. Residues: CASSFGQSTDTQYL. The chain employs TRBV5-1 and TRBJ2-3; D ambiguous. The CDR3 length is 14 residues. The germline gives CDR1 SGHRS, CDR2 YFSETQ. Trimming cost V 2 bases and J 0 bases, with 7 bases left between them.

This clonotype was picked up many times. This sequence joins TRBV12-3 or TRBV12-4 and TRBJ2-5; D is perhaps TRBD2 (5 bases). V dropped 3 bases and J dropped 1 base, with 9 bases sitting between them. There are 14 residues in the CDR3. Here the CDR3 DNA reads TGTGCCAGCAGTTTCCGGGGTTGCCAAGAGACCCAGTACTTC. It is translated as CASSFRGCQETQYF.

This clonotype was observed at least ten times. V and J are TRBV7-4 and TRBJ2-1, with 12 bases lining up with TRBD2. Trimming removed 1 base from V and 7 bases from J; junction bases left unmatched: 29. This CDR3 spans 24 amino acids. The germline CDR1 and CDR2 sequences are SGHVT and SQSDAQ. CDR3 DNA: TGTGCCAGCAGCTTAGTTAGAGGTTCGACTAGCGGGAGAATGGCCCGATTATTGGAGAATGAGCAGTTCTTC. This codes for CASSLVRGSTSGRMARLLENEQFF.

A word on this clonotype: A much larger clone differs by one base, so this may be a read error. In DNA, the CDR3 is TGCAGTGCTAGAAATCTGGCAGCGACTAACTATGGCTACACCTTC. This translates into CSARNLAATNYGYTF. The chain joins TRBV20-1 to TRBJ1-2, with D unclear. CDR1 and CDR2 from the germline V gene are DFQATT and SNEGSKA (reference sequence). Deletions cut 2 bases from V and 0 bases from J, with 13 bases between. The length of the CDR3 is 15 residues.

Ten or more counts support this clonotype. The gene calls are TRBV2 and TRBJ1-5, with D tentatively TRBD1 (6 bases). The germline V and J ends were trimmed by 6 bases and 6 bases, with 18 bases remaining between them. Looked up from germline, CDR1 is SNHLY and CDR2 is FYNNEI. CDR3 length: 15 amino acids. CDR3 bases: TGTGCCAGCAGCCCAACCGGGACACCAGGTCAGCCCCAGCATTTT. Residues: CASSPTGTPGQPQHF.

This clonotype was picked up many times. The chain uses TRBV6-5 and TRBJ1-6; D perhaps matches TRBD1 (6 bases). Germline CDR1 is MNHEY and CDR2 is SVGAGI. The CDR3 is 15 residues long. The V and J ends lost 0 bases and 11 bases respectively, with 14 bases between them. The CDR3 DNA is TGTGCCAGCAGTTACTCGAGGGGGGTTGAGGCACCCCTCCACTTT. Residues: CASSYSRGVEAPLHF.